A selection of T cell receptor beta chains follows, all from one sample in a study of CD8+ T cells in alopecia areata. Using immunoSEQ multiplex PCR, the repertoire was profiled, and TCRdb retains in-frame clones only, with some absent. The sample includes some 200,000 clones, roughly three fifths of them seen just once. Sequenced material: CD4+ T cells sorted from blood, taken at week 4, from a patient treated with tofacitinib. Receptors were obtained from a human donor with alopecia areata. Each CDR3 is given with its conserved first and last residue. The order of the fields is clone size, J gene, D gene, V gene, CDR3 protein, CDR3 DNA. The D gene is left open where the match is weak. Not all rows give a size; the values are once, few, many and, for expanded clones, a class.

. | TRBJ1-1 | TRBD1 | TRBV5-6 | CASSLRQGDINTEAFF | TGTGCCAGCAGCCTTCGACAGGGAGACATAAACACTGAAGCTTTCTTT
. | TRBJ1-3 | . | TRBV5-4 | CASTSRGGSLGNTIYF | TGTGCCAGCACCTCGCGGGGGGGTAGCTTGGGAAACACCATATATTTT
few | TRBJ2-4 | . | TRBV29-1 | CSVEKRLAKNIQYF | TGCAGCGTTGAAAAGCGTCTAGCCAAAAACATTCAGTACTTC
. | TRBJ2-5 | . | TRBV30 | CAWSVPGSVETQYF | TGTGCCTGGAGTGTACCAGGGTCAGTAGAGACCCAGTACTTC
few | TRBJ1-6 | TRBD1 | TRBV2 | CASRIDRVGPLHF | TGTGCCAGCAGAATCGACAGGGTGGGGCCCCTCCACTTT
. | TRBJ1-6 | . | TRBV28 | CASNYGGATYSPLHF | TGTGCCAGCAACTACGGTGGGGCAACCTATTCACCCCTCCACTTT
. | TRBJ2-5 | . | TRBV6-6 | CASSGLHGKTQYF | TGTGCCTCATCGGGACTTCACGGAAAGACCCAGTACTTC
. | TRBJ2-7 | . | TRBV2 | CASMGMAYEQYF | TGTGCCAGCATGGGAATGGCTTACGAGCAGTACTTC
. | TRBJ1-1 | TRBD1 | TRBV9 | CATTSEDRGQMNTEAFF | TGTGCCACCACCTCCGAAGACAGGGGGCAAATGAACACTGAAGCTTTCTTT
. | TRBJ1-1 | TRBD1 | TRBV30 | CAWTPRTGEWGLIVDTEAFF | TGTGCCTGGACCCCTCGGACAGGGGAGTGGGGTTTGATTGTGGACACTGAAGCTTTCTTT
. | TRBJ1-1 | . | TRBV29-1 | CSVHHRAANTEAFF | TGCAGCGTCCACCACAGGGCCGCGAACACTGAAGCTTTCTTT
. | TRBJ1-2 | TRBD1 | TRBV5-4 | CASSLPRGPANYGYTF | TGTGCCAGCAGCTTGCCCAGGGGGCCAGCTAACTATGGCTACACCTTC
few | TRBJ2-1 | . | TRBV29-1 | CSVSRRLAYNEQFF | TGCAGCGTTTCGAGGAGACTAGCCTACAATGAGCAGTTCTTC
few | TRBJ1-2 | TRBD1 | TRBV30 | CAWSNRQGKPSF | TGTGCCTGGAGCAATAGACAGGGAAAGCCTTCCTTC
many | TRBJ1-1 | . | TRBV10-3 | CAISEAGEDTEAFF | TGTGCCATCAGTGAAGCAGGGGAAGACACTGAAGCTTTCTTT
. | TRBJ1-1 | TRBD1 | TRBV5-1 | CASRQGGTEAFF | TGCGCCTCCCGACAGGGGGGGACTGAAGCTTTCTTT
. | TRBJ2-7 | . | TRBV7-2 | CASSLVPRAEYEQYF | TGTGCCAGCAGCTTAGTGCCCAGGGCCGAGTACGAGCAGTACTTC
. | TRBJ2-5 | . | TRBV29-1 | CSVNVARTQETQYF | TGCAGCGTTAACGTGGCCAGGACGCAAGAGACCCAGTACTTC
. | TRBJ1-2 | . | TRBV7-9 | CASSLGMEGYTF | TGTGCCAGCAGCTTAGGAATGGAGGGCTACACCTTC
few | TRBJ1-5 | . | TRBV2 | CASQAGLASNQPQHF | TGTGCCTCACAGGCCGGCTTGGCTAGCAATCAGCCCCAGCATTTT
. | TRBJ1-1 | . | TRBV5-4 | CASSLRGGPEAFF | TGTGCCAGCAGCCTAAGAGGAGGACCTGAAGCTTTCTTT
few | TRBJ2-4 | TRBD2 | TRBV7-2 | CASSPSGVNIQYF | TGTGCCAGCAGCCCCAGCGGGGTAAACATTCAGTACTTC
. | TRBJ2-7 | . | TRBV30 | CAWSEALGVRYEQYF | TGTGCCTGGAGTGAGGCCCTGGGGGTACGGTACGAGCAGTACTTC
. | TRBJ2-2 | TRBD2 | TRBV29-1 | CSARVGGATGELFF | TGCAGCGCCCGTGTCGGGGGGGCCACCGGGGAGCTGTTTTTT